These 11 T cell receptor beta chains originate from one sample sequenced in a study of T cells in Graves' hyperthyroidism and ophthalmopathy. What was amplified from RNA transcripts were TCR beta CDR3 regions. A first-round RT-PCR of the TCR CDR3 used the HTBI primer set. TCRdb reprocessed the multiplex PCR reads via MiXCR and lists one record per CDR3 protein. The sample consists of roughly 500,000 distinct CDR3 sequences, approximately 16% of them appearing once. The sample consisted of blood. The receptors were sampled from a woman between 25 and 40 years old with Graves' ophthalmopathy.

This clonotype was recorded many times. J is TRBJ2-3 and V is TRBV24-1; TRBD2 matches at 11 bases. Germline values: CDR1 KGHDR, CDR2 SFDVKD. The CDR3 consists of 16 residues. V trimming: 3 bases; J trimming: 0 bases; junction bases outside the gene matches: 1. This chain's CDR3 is CATSDRTSGSTDTQYF. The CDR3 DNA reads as TGTGCCACCAGTGATAGGACTAGCGGGAGCACAGATACGCAGTATTTT.

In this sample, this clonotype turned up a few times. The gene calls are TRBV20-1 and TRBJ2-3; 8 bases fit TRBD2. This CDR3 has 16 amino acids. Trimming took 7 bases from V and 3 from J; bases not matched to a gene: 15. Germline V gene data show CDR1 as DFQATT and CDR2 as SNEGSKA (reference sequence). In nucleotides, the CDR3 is TGCAGTGTCCGGGGGCTGGAGCGGGAGATAACAGATACGCAGTATTTT. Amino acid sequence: CSVRGLEREITDTQYF.

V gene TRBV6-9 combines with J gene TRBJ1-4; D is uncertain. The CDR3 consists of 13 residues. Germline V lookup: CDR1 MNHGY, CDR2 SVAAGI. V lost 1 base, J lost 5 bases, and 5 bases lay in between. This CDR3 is CASSYYGNEKLFF. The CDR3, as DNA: TGTGCCAGCAGTTATTACGGGAATGAAAAACTGTTTTTT.

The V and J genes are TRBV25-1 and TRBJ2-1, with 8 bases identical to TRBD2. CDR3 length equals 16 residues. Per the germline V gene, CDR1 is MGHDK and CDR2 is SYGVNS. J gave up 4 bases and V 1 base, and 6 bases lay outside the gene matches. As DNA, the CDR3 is TGTGCCAGCAGTGAATTTAAGGGACTAGGTTACAATGAGCAGTTCTTC. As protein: CASSEFKGLGYNEQFF.

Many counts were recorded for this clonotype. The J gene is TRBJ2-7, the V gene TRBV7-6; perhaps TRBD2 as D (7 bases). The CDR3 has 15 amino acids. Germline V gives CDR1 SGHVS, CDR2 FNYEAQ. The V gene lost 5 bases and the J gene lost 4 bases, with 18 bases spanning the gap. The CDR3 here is CASSNRGAVPYEQYF. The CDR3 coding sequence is TGTGCCAGCAGCAATCGGGGGGCGGTGCCGTACGAGCAGTACTTC.

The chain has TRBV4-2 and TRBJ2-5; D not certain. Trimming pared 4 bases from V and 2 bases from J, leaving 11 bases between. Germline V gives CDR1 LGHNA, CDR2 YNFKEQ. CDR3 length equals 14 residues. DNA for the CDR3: TGTGCCAGCAGCCCAAGTGGGGTACAAGAGACCCAGTACTTC. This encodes CASSPSGVQETQYF.

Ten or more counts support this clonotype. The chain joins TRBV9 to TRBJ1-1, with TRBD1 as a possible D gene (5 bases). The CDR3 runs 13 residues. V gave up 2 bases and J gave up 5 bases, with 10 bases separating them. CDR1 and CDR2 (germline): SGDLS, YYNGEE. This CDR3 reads CASSVGDGTEAFF. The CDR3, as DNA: TGTGCCAGCAGCGTTGGGGACGGAACTGAAGCTTTCTTT.

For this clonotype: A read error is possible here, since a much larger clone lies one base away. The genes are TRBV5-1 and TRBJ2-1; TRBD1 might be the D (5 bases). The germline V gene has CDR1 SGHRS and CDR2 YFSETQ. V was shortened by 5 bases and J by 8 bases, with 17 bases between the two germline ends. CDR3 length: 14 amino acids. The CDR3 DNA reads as TGCGCCAGCAGAAGACGGCAGGGCGGTGATGAGCAGTTCTTC. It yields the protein CASRRRQGGDEQFF.

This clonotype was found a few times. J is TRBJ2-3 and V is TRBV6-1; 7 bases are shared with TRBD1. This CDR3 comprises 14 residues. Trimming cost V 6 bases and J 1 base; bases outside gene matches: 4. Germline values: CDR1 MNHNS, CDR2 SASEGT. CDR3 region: CASSRDSRTDTQYF. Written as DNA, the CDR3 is TGTGCCAGCAGCAGGGACAGCCGCACAGATACGCAGTATTTT.

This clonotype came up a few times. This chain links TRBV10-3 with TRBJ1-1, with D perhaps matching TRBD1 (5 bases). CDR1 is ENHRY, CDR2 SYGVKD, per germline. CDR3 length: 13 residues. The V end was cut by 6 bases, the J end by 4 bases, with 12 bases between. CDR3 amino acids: CAISPGRGTEAFF. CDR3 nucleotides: TGTGCCATCAGCCCAGGGAGAGGCACTGAAGCTTTCTTT.

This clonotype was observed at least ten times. The CDR3 region has the DNA TGCGCCAGCAGCTTTCGACAGGTTCCGAACACTGAAGCTTTCTTT. This gives the protein CASSFRQVPNTEAFF. The J gene is TRBJ1-1, the V gene TRBV5-1; tentatively, D is TRBD1 (6 bases). The CDR3 is made up of 15 amino acids. Trimming cost V 2 bases and J 1 base, with 12 bases left between them. Germline CDR1 and CDR2: SGHRS and YFSETQ.